This T cell receptor beta chain was sequenced during a study of blood T cell repertoires in COVID-19 (dated by TCRdb to 2019 to 2021). Regarding the study in general: Samples covering the acute and convalescent phases of COVID-19 were provided by collaborators in the United States, Italy and Spain. Samples came from the ongoing ImmuneRACE study (first 160 participants) plus 1,254 subjects from 6 global collaborators. The dataset comprised deeply sampled blood TCRbeta repertoires from subjects exposed to, actively infected with, or recovered from COVID-19. The material from the prospective study consisted of cDNA or gDNA derived from T cells, B-cell-depleted T cells, or PBMCs. A freely available public database, intended as a resource for researchers studying the immune response to SARS-CoV-2, is where the repertoires were released. Sample metadata almost always included a de-identified subject ID, COVID-19 status, age in years and sex. Where available, HLA class I and class II types were obtained from metadata supplied by the sample provider rather than from assay-based typing.

A single count supports this clone. Its antigen target is currently unknown. The record has no base qualities; no much larger clone is one base away. Paper-wide results and their limitations: The quantity of clinical and demographic metadata differed by source and by participant and was supplied without curation.

The collaborating institutions used their own protocols to collect whole blood in K2EDTA tubes. For TCRbeta analysis, collaborators shipped samples as frozen whole blood, isolated PBMCs, or DNA extracted from either of those sample types. The immunoSEQ Assay, a bias-controlled multiplex PCR, was used to amplify TCRbeta CDR3 regions from genomic DNA. Per the original workflow: The number of nucleated cells in each sample was estimated from the amplification of reference gene primers within the assay. Sequence reads were collapsed and filtered to measure the absolute abundance of every unique TCRbeta CDR3 rearrangement. For each sample, productive Simpson clonality was calculated as the square root of Simpson's diversity index across productive rearrangements. TCRdb re-hosts the immuneACCESS table, in-frame sequences only. Its copies lack some clones; in the studies checked, an unresolved V gene accounts for under half of them, and the cause for the rest is not known. V and J calls plus clone size are reproduced from that table; the DNA served to infer D and trimming. The sample table contains approximately 120,000 clones; only one count was recorded for approximately 71% of them. In total, the top ten clones hold over 2% of the sample.

CDR1 MNHEY and CDR2 SVGEGT were looked up in the germline V gene. Trimming takes 4 bases from V and 0 bases from J, and the germline ends sit 13 bases apart. The CDR3 spans 16 residues, from the cysteine through the phenylalanine. Kept here is only the CDR3 DNA, which spans 48 bases and is read in frame from base 1. Sequenced material: peripheral blood. The chain uses TRBV6-2 or TRBV6-3 and TRBJ2-4, with a weak D call of TRBD2 (5 bases match). The sequence came from a woman aged 70 to 79 with acute or convalescent COVID-19. The CDR3 region: CASSLLGDRAKNIQYF. The sequence in DNA is TGTGCCAGCAGTTTACTAGGCGACCGAGCCAAAAACATTCAGTACTTC.